Listed here are 21 T cell receptor beta chains from one sample, sequenced in a study of T cell responses to AZD1222 COVID-19 vaccine. Profiling relied on immunoSEQ multiplex PCR, and the TCRdb table lists in-frame clones only, not all of them. The data contain about 110,000 clones, 85% to 90% of them singletons. Sequences were derived from peripheral blood, sampled on day 0 of AZD1222 vaccination. The origin of the receptors is an adult in good health.

This clone was counted a single time. The rearrangement joins TRBV9 to TRBJ1-1, with D perhaps matching TRBD1 (6 bases). The CDR3 has 18 amino acids. Germline V gene sequence: CDR1 SGDLS, CDR2 YYNGEE. V lost 4 bases, J lost 0 bases, and 22 bases lay in between. In DNA, the CDR3 is TGTGCCAGCAGCACCAATCCCCTATCAGGGGATCTGAACACTGAAGCTTTCTTT. This gives the protein CASSTNPLSGDLNTEAFF. Based on the CDR3 plus reference TRBV9 and TRBJ1-1, the full variable domain is DSGVTQTPKHLITATGQRVTLRCSPRSGDLSVYWYQQSLDQGLQFLIQYYNGEERAKGNILERFSAQQFPDLHSELNLSSLELGDSALYFCASSTNPLSGDLNTEAFFGQGTRLTVV.

V and J are TRBV7-8 and TRBJ2-7; no clear D gene. The CDR3 consists of 13 residues. Germline V gene data show CDR1 as SGHVS and CDR2 as FQNEAQ. Trimming took off 1 base at V and 2 bases at J, with 6 bases between the two ends. CDR3 sequence: CASSLVEAYEQYF. In DNA form, the CDR3 reads TGTGCCAGCAGCTTAGTGGAAGCCTACGAGCAGTACTTC.

The V gene is TRBV30, the J gene TRBJ2-7; D is ambiguous. The CDR3 has 13 residues. V was shortened by 2 bases and J by 3 bases, with 11 bases between the two germline ends. Germline assignment: CDR1 GTSNPN and CDR2 SVGIG (reference sequence). The CDR3 reads CAWSTSVLYEQYF. In DNA form, the CDR3 reads TGTGCCTGGAGTACCTCGGTCCTCTACGAGCAGTACTTC.

The rearrangement joins TRBV6-2 or TRBV6-3 to TRBJ2-2, with TRBD1 as a possible D gene (5 bases). The CDR3 covers 16 residues. V lost 2 bases, J lost 0 bases, and 10 bases lay in between. The germline V gene encodes CDR1 MNHEY and CDR2 SVGEGT. The CDR3 DNA reads as TGTGCCAGCAGTTACGGACAAGCGTCGAACACCGGGGAGCTGTTTTTT. Its translation is CASSYGQASNTGELFF.

V is TRBV9 and J is TRBJ1-4; D not resolved. The CDR3 covers 13 residues. V lost 4 bases to trimming and J lost 8 bases, with 12 bases between them. CDR1 and CDR2 (germline): SGDLS, YYNGEE. The CDR3 loop reads CASSPTLGEKLFF. CDR3 DNA sequence: TGTGCCAGCAGCCCTACGCTCGGGGAAAAACTGTTTTTT. Full variable domain (rest looked up from reference TRBV9 and TRBJ1-4): DSGVTQTPKHLITATGQRVTLRCSPRSGDLSVYWYQQSLDQGLQFLIQYYNGEERAKGNILERFSAQQFPDLHSELNLSSLELGDSALYFCASSPTLGEKLFFGSGTQLSVL.

The J gene is TRBJ2-5, the V gene TRBV28, with 7 bases lining up with TRBD2. CDR3 size: 14 residues. Trimming at V came to 4 bases and at J to 3 bases, leaving 5 bases not matched to a gene. The V gene's germline CDR1 is MDHEN and CDR2 SYDVKM. The CDR3 DNA reads as TGTGCCAGCAGTTCGGGACTACGCGAAGAGACCCAGTACTTC. It translates to CASSSGLREETQYF.

The chain recombines TRBV10-3 with TRBJ2-7; the D gene is possibly TRBD2 (5 bases). The germline V and J ends were trimmed by 10 bases and 4 bases, with 20 bases remaining between them. The CDR3 loop spans 14 amino acids. Germline V gene data show CDR1 as ENHRY and CDR2 as SYGVKD. The CDR3, as DNA: TGTGCCACGCGTAGCGATCGTGATGGGTACGAGCAGTACTTC. This sequence encodes CATRSDRDGYEQYF.

J is TRBJ2-2 and V is TRBV4-2; D is perhaps TRBD1 (6 bases). Trimming took off 4 bases at V and 4 bases at J, with 22 bases between the two ends. There are 18 residues in the CDR3. Germline assignment: CDR1 LGHNA and CDR2 YNFKEQ. The CDR3 loop is CASSPLGAEFSGTGELFF. The CDR3, as DNA: TGTGCCAGCAGCCCCCTGGGGGCGGAGTTTTCTGGCACCGGGGAGCTGTTTTTT.

The rearrangement uses TRBV19 and TRBJ1-3; tentative D call: TRBD1 (5 bases). Germline lookup yields CDR1 LNHDA and CDR2 SQIVND (reference sequence). CDR3 length equals 17 residues. The V end lost 7 bases, the J end lost 0 bases, and 19 bases lay between the germline ends. CDR3 sequence reads: CASTKTLGPRSGNTIYF. DNA of the CDR3: TGTGCCAGTACTAAAACCCTGGGACCCCGCTCTGGAAACACCATATATTTT.

This clone was seen a few times. The rearrangement joins TRBV28 to TRBJ2-3; 9 nucleotides line up with TRBD2. The V and J ends lost 7 bases and 2 bases, in that order; junction bases with no gene match: 4. Looked up from germline, CDR1 is MDHEN and CDR2 is SYDVKM. The CDR3 is 14 amino acids. DNA of the CDR3: TGTGCCAGCAAGGGCGGGGGGGCCACAGATACGCAGTATTTT. As protein: CASKGGGATDTQYF.

The CDR3 region is CASTEQGESTEAFF. DNA for the CDR3: TGTGCCAGCACCGAACAGGGGGAGAGTACTGAAGCTTTCTTT. The rearrangement links TRBV6-5 to TRBJ1-1; 8 nucleotides line up with TRBD1. From germline, CDR1 is MNHEY and CDR2 SVGAGI. With 7 bases clipped from V and 5 bases from J, the junction kept 9 bases outside the gene matches. This CDR3 is built from 14 residues.

V usage is TRBV5-1 and J usage is TRBJ2-3; D unclear. Germline lookup yields CDR1 SGHRS and CDR2 YFSETQ. This CDR3 spans 15 amino acids. Trimming cost V 0 bases and J 1 base, with 9 bases left between them. The CDR3, as DNA: TGCGCCAGCAGCTTGGGGCCGACGGGCACAGATACGCAGTATTTT. Protein: CASSLGPTGTDTQYF.

The J gene is TRBJ2-6, the V gene TRBV7-2; D remains ambiguous. Per germline, CDR1 SGHTA and CDR2 FQGNSA. This CDR3 region has 15 residues. V gave up 5 bases and J gave up 4 bases, with 12 bases separating them. The CDR3 protein is CASSLSRWGANVLTF. In nucleotides, the CDR3 is TGTGCCAGCAGCCTGAGCCGGTGGGGGGCCAACGTCCTGACTTTC.

The genes are TRBV28 and TRBJ2-5, with 9 nucleotides matching TRBD1. Germline CDR1 MDHEN, CDR2 SYDVKM. The CDR3 covers 15 residues. V lost 3 bases, J lost 5 bases, and 7 bases stayed unmatched. The CDR3 DNA follows: TGTGCCAGCAGTTTGGACAGGGGAGGGAGGGAGACCCAGTACTTC. Translation: CASSLDRGGRETQYF.

The chain couples TRBV7-9 to TRBJ2-7; the D gene is possibly TRBD1 (5 bases). The CDR3 consists of 14 residues. Trimming stripped 2 bases from V and 3 bases from J, with 11 bases between. Germline CDR1 and CDR2: SEHNR and FQNEAQ (reference sequence). The CDR3 coding sequence is TGTGCCAGCAGCTTATTAGGGGCTGACTACGAGCAGTACTTC. Translating gives CASSLLGADYEQYF.

This clone was picked up a small number of times. V gene TRBV9 combines with J gene TRBJ2-1; D perhaps matches TRBD1 (5 bases). The CDR3 totals 15 residues. With 0 bases removed from V and 2 bases from J, the gap between germline ends came to 9 bases. Germline V gene data show CDR1 as SGDLS and CDR2 as YYNGEE. As DNA, the CDR3 is TGTGCCAGCAGCGTAGCCGGACACCCCTACAATGAGCAGTTCTTC. Protein: CASSVAGHPYNEQFF.

This sequence joins TRBV27 and TRBJ2-5; D is unresolved. CDR3 length: 10 residues. CDR1 and CDR2 from the germline V gene are MNHEY and SMNVEV (reference sequence). The V end lost 8 bases, the J end lost 2 bases, and 3 bases lay between the germline ends. The CDR3 here is CASGQETQYF. As DNA, the CDR3 is TGTGCCAGCGGACAAGAGACCCAGTACTTC.

The V and J genes are TRBV2 and TRBJ2-3; TRBD1 agrees at 7 bases. The germline CDR1 and CDR2 sequences are SNHLY and FYNNEI. V was pared by 5 bases and J by 6 bases, with 8 bases of the junction left unmatched. The CDR3 loop spans 14 amino acids. This CDR3 reads CASSRRTGPDTQYF. The DNA of the CDR3 is TGTGCCAGCAGTCGTAGGACAGGTCCCGATACGCAGTATTTT. Variable domain in full (rest from reference TRBV2 and TRBJ2-3): EPEVTQTPSHQVTQMGQEVILRCVPISNHLYFYWYRQILGQKVEFLVSFYNNEISEKSEIFDDQFSVERPDGSNFTLKIRSTKLEDSAMYFCASSRRTGPDTQYFGPGTRLTVL.

The rearrangement joins TRBV6-5 to TRBJ2-7, with TRBD1 as a possible D gene (6 bases). This CDR3 contains 15 residues. V lost 5 bases and J 1 base, leaving 15 bases between the germline ends. Germline values: CDR1 MNHEY, CDR2 SVGAGI. CDR3 protein: CASSPPWTVSYEQYF. The CDR3 coding sequence is TGTGCCAGCAGTCCACCGTGGACAGTTTCCTACGAGCAGTACTTC.

This clone was counted only a few times. The V and J genes are TRBV5-1 and TRBJ2-3; D is unresolved. V shed 1 base and J shed 5 bases, with 14 bases lying between them. Germline V gene lookup returns CDR1 SGHRS and CDR2 YFSETQ. The CDR3 is made up of 15 amino acids. The CDR3 loop reads CASSLPQATGDTQYF. CDR3 nucleotide sequence: TGCGCCAGCAGCTTGCCGCAGGCGACGGGAGATACGCAGTATTTT. The full variable domain, completed using reference TRBV5-1 and TRBJ2-3, is KAGVTQTPRYLIKTRGQQVTLSCSPISGHRSVSWYQQTPGQGLQFLFEYFSETQRNKGNFPGRFSGRQFSNSRSEMNVSTLELGDSALYLCASSLPQATGDTQYFGPGTRLTVL.

The V gene is TRBV10-3, the J gene TRBJ1-2; weak D call: TRBD1 (5 bases). With 6 bases removed from V and 0 bases from J, the gap between germline ends came to 17 bases. Germline V lookup: CDR1 ENHRY, CDR2 SYGVKD. This CDR3 has 16 amino acids. The CDR3 DNA reads TGTGCCATCAGACGAACCGGGGCCGGATCTAACTATGGCTACACCTTC. Its protein is CAIRRTGAGSNYGYTF.